These T cell receptor beta chains were read from a single sample in a study of CD8 T cells in ankylosing spondylitis. TCRdb fed the 5' RACE reads into MiXCR, producing one record per CDR3 protein. The sample lists around 280,000 distinct CDR3 sequences, 15% to 20% occurring once. The sequenced sample consisted of blood, either unsorted or a sorted T cell fraction (not recorded which). Receptors were obtained from a male donor with ankylosing spondylitis or in good health (not recorded which). Both conserved end residues are part of each CDR3. Each record gives: CDR3 protein, CDR3 DNA, J gene, D gene, clone size, V gene. D genes are given only for firm matches. Size tells how often a clone was seen (once, few, many) or the class of an expanded clone, and some rows leave it out.

CDR3: CATSDSYRPNYGYTF
DNA: TGTGCCACCAGTGATTCTTACAGGCCTAACTATGGCTACACCTTC
J: TRBJ1-2
D: .
size: many
V: TRBV24-1

CDR3: CASSLDLAVAGNEQFF
DNA: TGCGCCAGCAGCTTGGACCTAGCGGTTGCCGGGAATGAGCAGTTCTTC
J: TRBJ2-1
D: TRBD2
size: .
V: TRBV5-1

CDR3: CASGGERVPNEQFF
DNA: TGTGCCAGCGGCGGGGAAAGGGTACCCAATGAGCAGTTCTTC
J: TRBJ2-1
D: .
size: .
V: TRBV28

CDR3: CASSEKLENQPQHF
DNA: TGTGCCAGCAGTGAAAAGTTGGAGAATCAGCCCCAGCATTTT
J: TRBJ1-5
D: .
size: .
V: TRBV6-1

CDR3: CASSLGGEDSPLHF
DNA: TGTGCCAGCAGCTTAGGGGGGGAGGATTCACCCCTCCACTTT
J: TRBJ1-6
D: .
size: few
V: TRBV7-2

CDR3: CASSLTGQGNEQFF
DNA: TGTGCCAGCAGCTTGACCGGACAGGGGAATGAGCAGTTCTTC
J: TRBJ2-1
D: TRBD1
size: many
V: TRBV5-6

CDR3: CAWTRGGKPEAFF
DNA: TGTGCCTGGACCCGGGGTGGGAAGCCTGAAGCTTTCTTT
J: TRBJ1-1
D: .
size: .
V: TRBV30

CDR3: CASSYLAGGNNEQFF
DNA: TGCGCCAGCAGCTACCTAGCGGGAGGGAACAATGAGCAGTTCTTC
J: TRBJ2-1
D: TRBD2
size: .
V: TRBV5-1

CDR3: CASSLGAAANTGELFF
DNA: TGCGCCAGCAGCTTGGGGGCGGCCGCCAACACCGGGGAGCTGTTTTTT
J: TRBJ2-2
D: .
size: once
V: TRBV5-1

CDR3: CASSRQGGSTDTQYF
DNA: TGTGCCAGCAGCCGCCAGGGGGGTAGCACAGATACGCAGTATTTT
J: TRBJ2-3
D: .
size: few
V: TRBV7-3

CDR3: CSAIPPGNIQYF
DNA: TGCAGTGCTATTCCCCCTGGGAACATTCAGTACTTC
J: TRBJ2-4
D: .
size: few
V: TRBV20-1

CDR3: CSAPRGGPTEAFF
DNA: TGCAGTGCTCCAAGGGGGGGGCCCACTGAAGCTTTCTTT
J: TRBJ1-1
D: .
size: .
V: TRBV20-1

CDR3: CASSREDSPLHF
DNA: TGTGCCAGCAGTCGAGAGGATTCACCCCTCCACTTT
J: TRBJ1-6
D: .
size: .
V: TRBV28

CDR3: CASTSNYNEQFF
DNA: TGTGCCAGTACCTCTAACTACAATGAGCAGTTCTTC
J: TRBJ2-1
D: .
size: few
V: TRBV19

CDR3: CASSYVEGNTGELFF
DNA: TGCGCCAGCAGCTATGTGGAGGGGAACACCGGGGAGCTGTTTTTT
J: TRBJ2-2
D: .
size: .
V: TRBV5-1